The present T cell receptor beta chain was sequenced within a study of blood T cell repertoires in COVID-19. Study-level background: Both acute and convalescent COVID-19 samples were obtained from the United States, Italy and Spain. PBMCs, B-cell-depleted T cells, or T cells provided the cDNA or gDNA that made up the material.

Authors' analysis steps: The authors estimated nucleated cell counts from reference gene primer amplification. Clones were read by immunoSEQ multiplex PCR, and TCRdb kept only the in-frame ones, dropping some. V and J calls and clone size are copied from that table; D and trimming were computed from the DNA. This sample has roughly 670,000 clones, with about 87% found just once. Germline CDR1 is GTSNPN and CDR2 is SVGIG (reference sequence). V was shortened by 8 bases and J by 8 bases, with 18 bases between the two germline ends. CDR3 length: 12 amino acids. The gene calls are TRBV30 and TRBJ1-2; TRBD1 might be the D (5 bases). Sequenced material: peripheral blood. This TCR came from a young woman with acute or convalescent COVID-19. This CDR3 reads CARNQGSGGYTF. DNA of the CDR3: TGTGCCCGCAATCAGGGATCTGGGGGCTACACCTTC.